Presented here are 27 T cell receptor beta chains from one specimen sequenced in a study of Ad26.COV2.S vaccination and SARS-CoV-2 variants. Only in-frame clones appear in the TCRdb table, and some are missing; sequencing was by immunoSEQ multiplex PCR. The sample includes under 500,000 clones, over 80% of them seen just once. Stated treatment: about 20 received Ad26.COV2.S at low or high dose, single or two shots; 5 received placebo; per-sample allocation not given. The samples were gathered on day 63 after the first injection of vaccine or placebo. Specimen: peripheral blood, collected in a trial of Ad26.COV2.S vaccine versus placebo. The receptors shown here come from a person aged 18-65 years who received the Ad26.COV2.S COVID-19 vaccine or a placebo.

The CDR3 region is CSASRSRAVTQYF. In DNA, the CDR3 is TGCAGTGCTAGTCGCTCCCGGGCCGTTACGCAGTATTTT. The genes are TRBV20-1 and TRBJ2-3; D unresolved. V gave up 3 bases and J gave up 8 bases, with 15 bases separating them. The germline CDR1 and CDR2 sequences are DFQATT and SNEGSKA (reference sequence). The CDR3 contains 13 residues.

The CDR3, as DNA: TGCGCCAGCAGCTTGATGACGGGGATCTCCTACGAGCAGTACTTC. Protein: CASSLMTGISYEQYF. The chain combines TRBV5-1 with TRBJ2-7, with D perhaps TRBD2 (5 bases). Germline loops: CDR1 SGHRS, CDR2 YFSETQ. V was shortened by 1 base and J by 0 bases, with 11 bases between the two germline ends. CDR3 length equals 15 residues.

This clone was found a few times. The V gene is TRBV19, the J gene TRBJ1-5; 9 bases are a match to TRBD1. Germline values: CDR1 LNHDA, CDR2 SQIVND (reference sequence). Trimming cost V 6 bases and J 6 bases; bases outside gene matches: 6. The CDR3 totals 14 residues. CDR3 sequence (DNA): TGTGCCAGTAGCCCAGGACAGGGGCGTCAGCCCCAGCATTTT. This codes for CASSPGQGRQPQHF.

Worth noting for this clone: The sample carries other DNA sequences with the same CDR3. CDR3 sequence (DNA): TGTGCCACCAGCAGAGATTCCGACTATGGCTACACCTTC. This translates into CATSRDSDYGYTF. The chain couples TRBV15 to TRBJ1-2; no firm D call. V lost 0 bases to trimming and J lost 3 bases, with 5 bases between them. Germline V gene sequence: CDR1 LNHNV, CDR2 YYDKDF (reference sequence). This CDR3 is built from 13 residues.

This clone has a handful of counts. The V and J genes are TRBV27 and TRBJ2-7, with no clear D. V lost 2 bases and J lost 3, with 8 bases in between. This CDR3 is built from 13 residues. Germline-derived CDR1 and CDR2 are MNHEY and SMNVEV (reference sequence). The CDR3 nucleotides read TGTGCCAGCAGTTTACGGGTACTCTACGAGCAGTACTTC. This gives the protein CASSLRVLYEQYF.

The CDR3 nucleotides read TGTGCCAGCAGTTACACGGGATTCACTAACTATGGCTACACCTTC. It specifies CASSYTGFTNYGYTF. V and J are TRBV6-2 or TRBV6-3 and TRBJ1-2; unclear D gene. Between the trimmed V and J ends, which lost 2 bases and 0 bases, there was a span of 10 bases. There are 15 residues in the CDR3. CDR1 is MNHEY, CDR2 SVGEGT, per germline.

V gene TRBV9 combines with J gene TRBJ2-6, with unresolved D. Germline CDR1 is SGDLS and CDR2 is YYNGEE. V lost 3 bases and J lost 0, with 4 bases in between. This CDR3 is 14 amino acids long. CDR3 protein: CASSGSSGANVLTF. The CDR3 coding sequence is TGTGCCAGCAGCGGGAGCTCTGGGGCCAACGTCCTGACTTTC.

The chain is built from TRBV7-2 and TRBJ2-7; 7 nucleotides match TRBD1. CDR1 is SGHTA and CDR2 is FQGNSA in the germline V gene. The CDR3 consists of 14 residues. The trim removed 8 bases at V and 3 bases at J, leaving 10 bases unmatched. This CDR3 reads CASAPWAGGYEQYF. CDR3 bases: TGTGCCAGCGCCCCCTGGGCAGGGGGCTACGAGCAGTACTTC.

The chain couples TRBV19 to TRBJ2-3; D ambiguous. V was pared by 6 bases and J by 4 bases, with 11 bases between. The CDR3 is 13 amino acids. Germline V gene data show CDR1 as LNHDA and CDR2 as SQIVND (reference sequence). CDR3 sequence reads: CASRNYNSDTQYF. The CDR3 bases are TGTGCCAGTAGAAACTACAACTCAGATACGCAGTATTTT.

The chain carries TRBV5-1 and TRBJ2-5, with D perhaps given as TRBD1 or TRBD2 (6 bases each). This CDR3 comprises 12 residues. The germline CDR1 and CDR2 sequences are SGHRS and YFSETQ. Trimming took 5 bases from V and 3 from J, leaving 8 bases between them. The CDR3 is CASREGEETQYF. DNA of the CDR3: TGCGCCAGCAGGGAGGGGGAAGAGACCCAGTACTTC.

CDR3 in amino acids: CASSLSEGTGSGQPQHF. The CDR3 DNA follows: TGTGCCAGCAGCTTAAGCGAAGGGACAGGGTCCGGTCAGCCCCAGCATTTT. The rearrangement links TRBV7-6 to TRBJ1-5; 9 positions match TRBD1. The germline V gene has CDR1 SGHVS and CDR2 FNYEAQ. Trimming at V came to 2 bases and at J to 6 bases, leaving 11 bases not matched to a gene. The CDR3 runs to 17 residues.

In DNA, the CDR3 is TGTGCCAGCAGTGCAGGGGCCTACGAGCAGTACTTC. Translated, it gives CASSAGAYEQYF. The V gene is TRBV25-1, the J gene TRBJ2-7, with D maybe TRBD1 (6 bases). CDR1 is MGHDK and CDR2 is SYGVNS in the germline V gene. Trimming left V 4 bases short and J 2 bases short, with 6 bases between. This CDR3 region has 12 residues.

The CDR3 protein is CASSQDMRGAVLQETQYF. CDR3 nucleotide sequence: TGTGCCAGCAGCCAAGATATGCGGGGGGCCGTACTCCAAGAGACCCAGTACTTC. This rearrangement joins TRBV3-1 (or the pseudogene TRBV3-2) to TRBJ2-5, with 8 bases fitting TRBD2. Trimming at V came to 0 bases and at J to 1 base, leaving 10 bases not matched to a gene. The length of the CDR3 is 18 residues. The germline CDR1 and CDR2 sequences are LGHDT and YNNKEL (reference sequence).

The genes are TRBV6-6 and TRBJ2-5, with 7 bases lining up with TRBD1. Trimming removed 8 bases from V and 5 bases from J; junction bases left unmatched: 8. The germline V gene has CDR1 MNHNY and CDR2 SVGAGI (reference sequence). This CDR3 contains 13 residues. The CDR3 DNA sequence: TGTGCCAGCTTACAGGGGTATATGGAGACCCAGTACTTC. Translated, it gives CASLQGYMETQYF.

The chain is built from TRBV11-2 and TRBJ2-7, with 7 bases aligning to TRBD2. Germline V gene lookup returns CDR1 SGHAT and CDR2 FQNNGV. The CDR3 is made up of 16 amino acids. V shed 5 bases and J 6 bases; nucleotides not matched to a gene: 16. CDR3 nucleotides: TGTGCCAGCAGCAGCCCCTACGCGGGGGACGGGCCCGAGCAGTACTTC. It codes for CASSSPYAGDGPEQYF.

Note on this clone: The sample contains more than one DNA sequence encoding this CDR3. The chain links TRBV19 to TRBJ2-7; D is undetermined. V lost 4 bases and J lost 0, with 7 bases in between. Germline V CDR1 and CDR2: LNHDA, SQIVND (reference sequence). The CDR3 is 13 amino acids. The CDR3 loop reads CASSNRVSYEQYF. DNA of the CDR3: TGTGCCAGTAGTAATAGGGTCTCCTACGAGCAGTACTTC. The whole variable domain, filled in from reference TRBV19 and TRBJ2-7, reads DGGITQSPKYLFRKEGQNVTLSCEQNLNHDAMYWYRQDPGQGLRLIYYSQIVNDFQKGDIAEGYSVSREKKESFPLTVTSAQKNPTAFYLCASSNRVSYEQYFGPGTRLTVT.

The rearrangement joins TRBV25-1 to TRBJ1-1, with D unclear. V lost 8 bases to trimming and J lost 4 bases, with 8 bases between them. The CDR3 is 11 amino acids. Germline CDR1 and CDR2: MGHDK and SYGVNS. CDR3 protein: CASQTFTEAFF. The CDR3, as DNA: TGTGCCAGCCAAACCTTCACTGAAGCTTTCTTT.

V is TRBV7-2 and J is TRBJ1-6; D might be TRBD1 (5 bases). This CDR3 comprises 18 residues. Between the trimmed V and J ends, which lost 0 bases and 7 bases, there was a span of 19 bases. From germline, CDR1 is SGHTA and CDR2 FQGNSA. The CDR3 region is CASSLAKTVVPLNSPLHF. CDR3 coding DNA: TGTGCCAGCAGCTTAGCAAAGACAGTGGTGCCGCTAAATTCACCCCTCCACTTT.

CDR3 in DNA: TGTGCCAGAAGCTTGGGACAGGCCAAAAACATTCAGTACTTC. As protein: CARSLGQAKNIQYF. The chain is built from TRBV5-3 and TRBJ2-4, with D possibly matching TRBD1 (5 bases). TRBV5-3 is designated an ORF whose function remains uncertain. Between the trimmed V and J ends, which lost 0 bases and 1 base, there was a span of 5 bases. The CDR3 totals 14 residues.

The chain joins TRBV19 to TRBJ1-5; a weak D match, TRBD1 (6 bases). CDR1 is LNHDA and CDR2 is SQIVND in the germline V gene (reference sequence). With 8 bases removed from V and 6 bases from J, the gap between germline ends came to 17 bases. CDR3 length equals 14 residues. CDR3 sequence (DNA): TGTGCCAGTTCTAGGGCGGAGGGGGGTCAGCCCCAGCATTTT. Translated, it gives CASSRAEGGQPQHF.

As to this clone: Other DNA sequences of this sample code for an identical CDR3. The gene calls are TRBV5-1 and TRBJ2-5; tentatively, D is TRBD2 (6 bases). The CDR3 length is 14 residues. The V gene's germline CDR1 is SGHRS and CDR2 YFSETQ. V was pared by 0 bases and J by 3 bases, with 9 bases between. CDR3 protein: CASSLEGGKETQYF. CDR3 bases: TGCGCCAGCAGCTTGGAAGGCGGGAAAGAGACCCAGTACTTC.

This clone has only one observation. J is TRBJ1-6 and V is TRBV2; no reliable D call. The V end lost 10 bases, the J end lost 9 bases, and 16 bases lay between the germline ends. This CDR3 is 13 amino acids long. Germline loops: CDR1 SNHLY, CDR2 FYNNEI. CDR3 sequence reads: CATTISGISPLHF. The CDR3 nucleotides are TGTGCCACCACCATAAGTGGGATTTCACCCCTCCACTTT.

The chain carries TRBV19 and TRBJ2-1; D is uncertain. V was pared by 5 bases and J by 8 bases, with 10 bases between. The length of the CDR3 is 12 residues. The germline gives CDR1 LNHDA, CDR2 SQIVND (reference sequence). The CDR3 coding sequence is TGTGCCAGTAGTGCTCCCCACGATGAGCAGTTCTTC. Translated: CASSAPHDEQFF.

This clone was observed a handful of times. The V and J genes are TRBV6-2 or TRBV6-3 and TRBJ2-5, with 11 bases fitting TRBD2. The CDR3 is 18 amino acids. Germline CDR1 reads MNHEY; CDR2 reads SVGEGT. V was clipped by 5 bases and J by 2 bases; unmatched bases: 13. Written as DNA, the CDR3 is TGTGCCAGCAGTCGGAGACTAGCGGGAACAAGGAGGCAAGAGACCCAGTACTTC. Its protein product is CASSRRLAGTRRQETQYF.

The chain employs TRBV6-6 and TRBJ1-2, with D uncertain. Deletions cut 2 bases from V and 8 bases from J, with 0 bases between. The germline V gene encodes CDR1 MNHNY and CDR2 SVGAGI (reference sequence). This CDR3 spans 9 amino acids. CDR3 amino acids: CASSYGYTF. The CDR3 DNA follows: TGTGCCAGCAGTTACGGCTACACCTTC.

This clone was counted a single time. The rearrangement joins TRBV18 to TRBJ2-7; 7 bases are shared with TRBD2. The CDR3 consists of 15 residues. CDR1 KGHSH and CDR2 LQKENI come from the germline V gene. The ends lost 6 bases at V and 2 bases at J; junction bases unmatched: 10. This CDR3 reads CASSSLGGKAYEQYF. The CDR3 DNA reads TGTGCCAGCTCGAGTTTGGGGGGGAAAGCCTACGAGCAGTACTTC. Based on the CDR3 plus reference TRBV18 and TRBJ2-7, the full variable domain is NAGVMQNPRHLVRRRGQEARLRCSPMKGHSHVYWYRQLPEEGLKFMVYLQKENIIDESGMPKERFSAEFPKEGPSILRIQQVVRGDSAAYFCASSSLGGKAYEQYFGPGTRLTVT.

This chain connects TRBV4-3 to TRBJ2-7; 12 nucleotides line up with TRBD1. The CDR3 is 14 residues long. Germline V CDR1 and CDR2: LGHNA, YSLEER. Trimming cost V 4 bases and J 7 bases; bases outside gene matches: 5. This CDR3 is CASSPGTGGLEQYF. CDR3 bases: TGCGCCAGCAGCCCCGGGACAGGGGGCTTGGAGCAGTACTTC.